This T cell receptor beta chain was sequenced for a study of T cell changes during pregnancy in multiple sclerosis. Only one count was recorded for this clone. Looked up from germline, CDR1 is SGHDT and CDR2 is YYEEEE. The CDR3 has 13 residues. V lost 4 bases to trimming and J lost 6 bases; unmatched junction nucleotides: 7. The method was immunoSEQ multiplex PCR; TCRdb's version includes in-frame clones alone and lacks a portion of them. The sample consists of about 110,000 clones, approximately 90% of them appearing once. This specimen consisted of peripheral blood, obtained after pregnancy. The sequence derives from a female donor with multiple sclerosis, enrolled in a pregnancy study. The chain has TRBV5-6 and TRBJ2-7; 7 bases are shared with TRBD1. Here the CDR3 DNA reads TGTGCCAGCAGCGTAACGGCAGGGGGCGAGCAGTACTTC. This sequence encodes CASSVTAGGEQYF.